The next 31 T cell receptor beta chains were all read from a single sample in a study of shared clonotypes between healthy human individuals (dated by TCRdb to about 2020). The method behind the library was the immunoSEQ multiplex PCR assay. The immuneACCESS repertoire file appears here via TCRdb, limited to in-frame rearrangements. These files lack a portion of the clones; in checked studies, under half of the deficit traces to unresolved V genes, and the cause of the others is not known. The sample table holds 760,000 or so clones, of which 96% were seen once. About 0.25% of the sample lies in the top ten. CD8 naive samples were obtained by positive selection for CCR7 among CD45RO-negative cells, yielding a CD45RA+CCR7+ population from which TemRA cells were excluded. Sequenced sample: naive CD8+ T cells sorted from blood. The cell subset or site label corresponds to: CD45RA+CCR7+. Receptor source: a man aged 25-45 years in good health.

The chain carries TRBV4-3 and TRBJ2-4, with D perhaps given as TRBD1 or TRBD2 (5 bases each). The V gene's germline CDR1 is LGHNA and CDR2 YSLEER. Trimming shortened V by 0 bases and J by 0 bases, and 12 bases separated the two germline ends. The CDR3 sequence is 17 residues long. The CDR3 DNA sequence: TGCGCCAGCAGCCAAGATCTTGGGACCCTAGCCAAAAACATTCAGTACTTC. The encoded protein is CASSQDLGTLAKNIQYF.

The V gene is TRBV29-1, the J gene TRBJ2-1; 15 bases match TRBD2. There are 15 residues in the CDR3. Germline values: CDR1 SQVTM, CDR2 ANQGSEA. V was clipped by 7 bases and J by 4 bases; unmatched bases: 5. CDR3 coding DNA: TGCAGCGGGGGGACTAGCGGGAGGCGATACAATGAGCAGTTCTTC. Amino acids: CSGGTSGRRYNEQFF.

The V and J genes are TRBV25-1 and TRBJ2-1, with 9 bases identical to TRBD2. The germline CDR1 and CDR2 sequences are MGHDK and SYGVNS. The V segment lost 6 bases and the J segment 1 base; nucleotides outside the gene matches: 4. This CDR3 region has 15 residues. CDR3 nucleotides: TGTGCCAGCAGACGAACTAGCGGGTCCTACAATGAGCAGTTCTTC. Its protein product is CASRRTSGSYNEQFF.

Of note for this clone: The junction differs from germline at one of its ends, possibly a read error. The CDR3 is CASSPPFSF. CDR3 coding DNA: TGTGCCAGCTCACCACCGTTCTCCTTC. The chain links TRBV18 to TRBJ2-7; D is unclear. Germline loops: CDR1 KGHSH, CDR2 LQKENI. This CDR3 spans 9 amino acids.

J is TRBJ1-3 and V is TRBV5-1, with a possible D match to TRBD1 (6 bases). The CDR3 sequence is 18 residues long. Germline CDR1 SGHRS, CDR2 YFSETQ. V was shortened by 4 bases and J by 2 bases, with 22 bases between the two germline ends. Written as DNA, the CDR3 is TGCGCCAGCAGCGCAACTTGGACGGGGCGGACAGCTGGAAACACCATATATTTT. Its protein is CASSATWTGRTAGNTIYF.

The sample holds one count of this clone. The chain employs TRBV7-8 and TRBJ2-2, with TRBD1 identical over 10 bases. Trimming removed 2 bases from V and 5 bases from J; junction bases left unmatched: 8. The CDR3 is 17 residues long. The germline gives CDR1 SGHVS, CDR2 FQNEAQ. The CDR3 DNA reads as TGTGCCAGCAGCTTACTATCCGGGACAGGGGTAACCGGGGAGCTGTTTTTT. Encoded protein: CASSLLSGTGVTGELFF.

The chain carries TRBV27 and TRBJ2-3; D might be TRBD2 (6 bases). The CDR3 is made up of 14 amino acids. Trimming cost V 0 bases and J 5 bases, with 9 bases left between them. CDR1 is MNHEY and CDR2 is SMNVEV in the germline V gene (reference sequence). This chain's CDR3 is CASSLSLAVDTQYF. CDR3 nucleotide sequence: TGTGCCAGCAGTTTATCGTTAGCGGTAGATACGCAGTATTTT.

This clone appeared once. This chain uses TRBV4-1 with TRBJ2-2, with a possible D match to TRBD1 (5 bases). Trimming shortened V by 0 bases and J by 8 bases, and 13 bases separated the two germline ends. The CDR3 sequence is 15 residues long. Germline V CDR1 and CDR2: MGHRA, YSYEKL. The CDR3 nucleotides read TGCGCCAGCAGCCAAGAAGGACACTCTAGAGGGGAGCTGTTTTTT. This gives the protein CASSQEGHSRGELFF.

The V gene is TRBV7-2, the J gene TRBJ2-3; D possibly corresponds to TRBD2 (5 bases). V was shortened by 7 bases and J by 1 base, with 18 bases between the two germline ends. Germline CDR1 SGHTA, CDR2 FQGNSA. The CDR3 is 16 residues long. The DNA for the CDR3 is TGTGCCAGCATCACTCCCGGGCGGGTCGGCACAGATACGCAGTATTTT. It specifies CASITPGRVGTDTQYF.

The rearrangement uses TRBV28 and TRBJ2-1; D tentatively reads TRBD1 or TRBD2 (5 bases each). This CDR3 is built from 15 residues. Trimming removed 5 bases from V and 4 bases from J, with 15 bases in between. Germline V lookup: CDR1 MDHEN, CDR2 SYDVKM. For the CDR3, the DNA is TGTGCCAGCAGTCCGGTCGGGGCTGAGTACAATGAGCAGTTCTTC. Protein product: CASSPVGAEYNEQFF. Based on the CDR3 plus reference TRBV28 and TRBJ2-1, the full variable domain is DVKVTQSSRYLVKRTGEKVFLECVQDMDHENMFWYRQDPGLGLRLIYFSYDVKMKEKGDIPEGYSVSREKKERFSLILESASTNQTSMYLCASSPVGAEYNEQFFGPGTRLTVL.

V and J are TRBV6-1 and TRBJ2-5; D remains ambiguous. V lost 3 bases and J lost 0, with 8 bases in between. The CDR3 length is 14 residues. Looked up from germline, CDR1 is MNHNS and CDR2 is SASEGT. The CDR3 DNA is TGTGCCAGCAGTGATTGGAGATACCAAGAGACCCAGTACTTC. It specifies CASSDWRYQETQYF.

This chain connects TRBV11-2 to TRBJ1-2; 7 bases are shared with TRBD1. Germline V gene data show CDR1 as SGHAT and CDR2 as FQNNGV. There are 16 residues in the CDR3. Losses at the gene ends were 5 bases for V and 1 base for J; bases not matched to a gene: 10. CDR3 sequence reads: CASSLGGGTLNYGYTF. The DNA for the CDR3 is TGTGCCAGCAGCCTAGGAGGGGGCACTCTTAACTATGGCTACACCTTC.

V is TRBV7-2 and J is TRBJ2-7; D possibly corresponds to TRBD1 (6 bases). In germline, CDR1 is SGHTA, CDR2 FQGNSA. The CDR3 is made up of 16 amino acids. V was shortened by 4 bases and J by 3 bases, with 19 bases between the two germline ends. CDR3 in amino acids: CASSYHRDTRGYEQYF. As DNA, the CDR3 is TGTGCCAGCAGCTACCACCGGGACACCCGCGGCTACGAGCAGTACTTC.

This clone has a single count. The V gene is TRBV27, the J gene TRBJ2-7; D perhaps matches TRBD1 (6 bases). The length of the CDR3 is 13 residues. Germline CDR1 MNHEY, CDR2 SMNVEV (reference sequence). V lost 6 bases and J lost 5, with 14 bases in between. The CDR3 DNA reads as TGTGCCAGCAGGCCGGGACAAATCCACGAGCAGTACTTC. It encodes CASRPGQIHEQYF.

This sequence joins TRBV27 and TRBJ2-1, with 10 bases aligning to TRBD1. CDR1 and CDR2 (germline): MNHEY, SMNVEV (reference sequence). The CDR3 extends over 16 amino acids. Trimming took 7 bases from V and 7 from J; bases not matched to a gene: 13. The DNA of the CDR3 is TGTGCCAGCACAGGACTGCCGGGACAGGGGTTTAATGAGCAGTTCTTC. It yields the protein CASTGLPGQGFNEQFF.

The J gene is TRBJ1-5, the V gene TRBV15; the D is unclear. With 0 bases removed from V and 0 bases from J, the gap between germline ends came to 9 bases. CDR3 size: 16 residues. Germline CDR1 reads LNHNV; CDR2 reads YYDKDF (reference sequence). The DNA of the CDR3 is TGTGCCACCAGCAGAGATGGCGTCTATAGCAATCAGCCCCAGCATTTT. Its protein product is CATSRDGVYSNQPQHF.

The rearrangement uses TRBV27 and TRBJ2-3, with 11 bases aligning to TRBD1. Germline CDR1 MNHEY, CDR2 SMNVEV (reference sequence). This CDR3 spans 15 amino acids. Trimming took 10 bases from V and 5 from J; bases not matched to a gene: 11. CDR3 region: CATNLPGQGVDTQYF. The CDR3, as DNA: TGTGCCACCAATTTGCCGGGACAGGGGGTAGATACGCAGTATTTT.

The chain recombines TRBV9 with TRBJ2-1; 9 positions agree with TRBD1. The CDR3 has 14 amino acids. V lost 4 bases to trimming and J lost 6 bases; unmatched junction nucleotides: 5. Germline CDR1 and CDR2: SGDLS and YYNGEE. CDR3 coding DNA: TGTGCCAGCAGCTTACAGGGGGCGGTCAATGAGCAGTTCTTC. Translation: CASSLQGAVNEQFF. Using reference TRBV9 and TRBJ2-1 for the parts outside the CDR3, the full variable domain is DSGVTQTPKHLITATGQRVTLRCSPRSGDLSVYWYQQSLDQGLQFLIQYYNGEERAKGNILERFSAQQFPDLHSELNLSSLELGDSALYFCASSLQGAVNEQFFGPGTRLTVL.

CDR3 sequence reads: CASSLGNSGRAKNEQFF. Written as DNA, the CDR3 is TGTGCCAGCAGCTTAGGTAATAGCGGGAGGGCCAAGAATGAGCAGTTCTTC. The V gene is TRBV11-2, the J gene TRBJ2-1; 11 bases line up with TRBD2. With V trimmed by 1 base and J by 7 bases, 9 bases remained unmatched. CDR3 length: 17 amino acids. From germline, CDR1 is SGHAT and CDR2 FQNNGV.

The gene calls are TRBV19 and TRBJ2-1; D gene unclear. This CDR3 has 15 amino acids. V was shortened by 1 base and J by 0 bases, with 7 bases between the two germline ends. CDR1 and CDR2 (germline): LNHDA, SQIVND (reference sequence). The DNA for the CDR3 is TGTGCCAGTAGTATAGCCCGATCCTCCTACAATGAGCAGTTCTTC. Its translation: CASSIARSSYNEQFF.

The chain has TRBV29-1 and TRBJ2-5; TRBD2 matches 11 bases. Trimming took 5 bases from V and 5 from J; bases not matched to a gene: 7. The CDR3 runs to 14 residues. Germline values: CDR1 SQVTM, CDR2 ANQGSEA. CDR3 in amino acids: CSVRNSGRGETQYF. The DNA for the CDR3 is TGCAGCGTTCGGAATAGCGGGAGGGGCGAGACCCAGTACTTC.

The chain links TRBV19 to TRBJ2-1; weak D call: TRBD2 (5 bases). Germline loops: CDR1 LNHDA, CDR2 SQIVND (reference sequence). The length of the CDR3 is 15 residues. Trimming took off 6 bases at V and 8 bases at J, with 20 bases between the two ends. The CDR3: CASSEKGPWGDEQFF. For the CDR3, the DNA is TGTGCCAGTAGCGAGAAGGGCCCTTGGGGAGATGAGCAGTTCTTC. The variable domain in full, with the rest retrieved from reference TRBV19 and TRBJ2-1, is DGGITQSPKYLFRKEGQNVTLSCEQNLNHDAMYWYRQDPGQGLRLIYYSQIVNDFQKGDIAEGYSVSREKKESFPLTVTSAQKNPTAFYLCASSEKGPWGDEQFFGPGTRLTVL.

The rearrangement joins TRBV4-3 to TRBJ1-1; D unclear. This CDR3 comprises 14 residues. The ends were cut back, 4 bases at V and 4 bases at J, with 13 bases in the middle. Germline CDR1 reads LGHNA; CDR2 reads YSLEER. CDR3 coding DNA: TGCGCCAGCAGCCGCGGGAGCGGCGGCACTGAAGCTTTCTTT. Encoded protein: CASSRGSGGTEAFF.

This clone was detected once. V gene TRBV28 combines with J gene TRBJ2-7, with 10 bases aligning to TRBD2. With 8 bases clipped from V and 5 bases from J, the junction kept 21 bases outside the gene matches. The germline V gene encodes CDR1 MDHEN and CDR2 SYDVKM. This CDR3 is built from 18 residues. The CDR3 reads CASGTALAGVGAANEQYF. The CDR3 DNA follows: TGTGCCAGCGGGACGGCGCTAGCGGGAGTAGGCGCCGCCAACGAGCAGTACTTC. The full variable domain, in which reference TRBV28 and TRBJ2-7 provide the parts outside the CDR3, is DVKVTQSSRYLVKRTGEKVFLECVQDMDHENMFWYRQDPGLGLRLIYFSYDVKMKEKGDIPEGYSVSREKKERFSLILESASTNQTSMYLCASGTALAGVGAANEQYFGPGTRLTVT.

The chain couples TRBV7-8 to TRBJ2-1; D call uncertain. The CDR3 has 16 residues. The germline CDR1 and CDR2 sequences are SGHVS and FQNEAQ. V was pared by 2 bases and J by 3 bases, with 14 bases between. CDR3 bases: TGTGCCAGCAGCTTATCTTTGTCCCTCTACTACAATGAGCAGTTCTTC. Amino acids: CASSLSLSLYYNEQFF.

This clone occurred once. The V call is TRBV7-3, the J call TRBJ2-3; TRBD2 aligns across 7 bases. CDR1 and CDR2 (germline): SGHTA, FQGTGA. The CDR3 loop spans 15 amino acids. With V trimmed by 8 bases and J by 3 bases, 11 bases remained unmatched. The CDR3 DNA reads as TGTGCCAGCGAGCGGGATTCGGACCCGACAGATACGCAGTATTTT. Amino acid sequence: CASERDSDPTDTQYF.

The gene calls are TRBV15 and TRBJ2-2; D is possibly TRBD2 (5 bases). CDR3 size: 15 residues. V shed 4 bases and J shed 0 bases, with 9 bases lying between them. Germline V gene data show CDR1 as LNHNV and CDR2 as YYDKDF (reference sequence). In DNA form, the CDR3 reads TGTGCCACCAGCATTAGCGCTTCGAACACCGGGGAGCTGTTTTTT. Encoded protein: CATSISASNTGELFF.

The chain recombines TRBV12-5 with TRBJ2-1; 10 bases map to TRBD1. The trim removed 4 bases at V and 6 bases at J, leaving 3 bases unmatched. CDR3 length: 14 amino acids. CDR1 LGHNT and CDR2 FRNRAP come from the germline V gene. The CDR3 DNA reads TGTGCTAGTGGTTCGGGACAGGGGAGCAATGAGCAGTTCTTC. It codes for CASGSGQGSNEQFF. The full variable domain, with the rest looked up from reference TRBV12-5 and TRBJ2-1, is DARVTQTPRHKVTEMGQEVTMRCQPILGHNTVFWYRQTMMQGLELLAYFRNRAPLDDSGMPKDRFSAEMPDATLATLKIQPSEPRDSAVYFCASGSGQGSNEQFFGPGTRLTVL.

The chain combines TRBV7-8 with TRBJ2-1; D gene ambiguous. Germline loops: CDR1 SGHVS, CDR2 FQNEAQ. The V and J ends lost 5 bases and 0 bases respectively, with 14 bases between them. The CDR3 is 16 amino acids. CDR3 residues: CASSLKGLSSYNEQFF. CDR3 bases: TGTGCCAGCAGCCTAAAAGGCCTAAGCTCCTACAATGAGCAGTTCTTC.

The rearrangement uses TRBV4-1 and TRBJ2-7, with no clear D. V shed 3 bases and J shed 6 bases, with 15 bases lying between them. This CDR3 has 14 residues. Per germline, CDR1 MGHRA and CDR2 YSYEKL. The CDR3 reads CASSHPSELSEQYF. The CDR3 nucleotides read TGCGCCAGCAGCCACCCATCGGAACTAAGCGAGCAGTACTTC.

CDR3: CASSLRGTSGDNEQFF. In DNA, the CDR3 is TGTGCCAGCAGCCTACGAGGGACTAGCGGGGACAATGAGCAGTTCTTC. This chain uses TRBV14 with TRBJ2-1; 13 positions match TRBD2. J gave up 5 bases and V 4 bases, and 5 bases lay outside the gene matches. The CDR3 sequence is 16 residues long. From germline, CDR1 is SGHDN and CDR2 FVKESK.